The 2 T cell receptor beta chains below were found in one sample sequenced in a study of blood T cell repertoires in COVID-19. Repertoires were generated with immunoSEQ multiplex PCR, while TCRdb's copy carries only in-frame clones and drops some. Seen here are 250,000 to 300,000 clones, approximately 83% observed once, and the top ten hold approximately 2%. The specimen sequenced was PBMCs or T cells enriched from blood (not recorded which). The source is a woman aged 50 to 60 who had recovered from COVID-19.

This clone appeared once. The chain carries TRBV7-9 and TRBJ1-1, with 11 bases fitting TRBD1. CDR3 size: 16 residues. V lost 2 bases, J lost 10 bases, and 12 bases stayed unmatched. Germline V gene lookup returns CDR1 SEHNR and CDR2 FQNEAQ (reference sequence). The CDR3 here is CASSLSLADRGLVAFF. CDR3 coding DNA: TGTGCCAGCAGCTTATCCCTCGCGGACAGGGGGCTAGTAGCTTTCTTT.

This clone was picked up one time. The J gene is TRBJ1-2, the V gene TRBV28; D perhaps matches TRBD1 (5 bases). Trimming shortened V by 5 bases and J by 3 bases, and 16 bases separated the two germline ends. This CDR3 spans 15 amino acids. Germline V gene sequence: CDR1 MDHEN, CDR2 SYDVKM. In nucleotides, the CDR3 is TGTGCCAGCAGTCCCCAAGCGACAGTGTACTATGGCTACACCTTC. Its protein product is CASSPQATVYYGYTF.